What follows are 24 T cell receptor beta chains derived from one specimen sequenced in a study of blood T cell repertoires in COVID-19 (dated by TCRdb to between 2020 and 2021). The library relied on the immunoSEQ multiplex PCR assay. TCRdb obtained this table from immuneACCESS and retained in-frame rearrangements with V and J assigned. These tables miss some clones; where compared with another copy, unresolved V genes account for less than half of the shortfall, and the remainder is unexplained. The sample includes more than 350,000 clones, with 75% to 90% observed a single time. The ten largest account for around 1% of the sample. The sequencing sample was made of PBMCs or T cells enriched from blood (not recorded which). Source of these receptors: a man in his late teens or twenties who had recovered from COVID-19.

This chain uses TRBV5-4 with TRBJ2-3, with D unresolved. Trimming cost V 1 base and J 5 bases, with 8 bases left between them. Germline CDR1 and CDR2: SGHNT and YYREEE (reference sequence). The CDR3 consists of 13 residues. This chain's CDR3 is CASSLNSGDTQYF. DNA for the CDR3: TGTGCCAGCAGCTTGAATTCCGGAGATACGCAGTATTTT.

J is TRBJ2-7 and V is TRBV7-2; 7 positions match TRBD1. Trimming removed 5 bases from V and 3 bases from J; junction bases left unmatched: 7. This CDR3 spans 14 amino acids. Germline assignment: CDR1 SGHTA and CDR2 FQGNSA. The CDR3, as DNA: TGTGCCAGCAGCCGCCCGGGACAGATCTACGAGCAGTACTTC. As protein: CASSRPGQIYEQYF.

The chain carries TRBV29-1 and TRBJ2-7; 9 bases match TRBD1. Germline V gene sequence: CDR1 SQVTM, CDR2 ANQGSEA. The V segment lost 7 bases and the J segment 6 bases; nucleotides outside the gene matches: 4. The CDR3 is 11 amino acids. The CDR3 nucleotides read TGCAGCGCCGGGACAGGGTTCGAGCAGTACTTC. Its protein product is CSAGTGFEQYF.

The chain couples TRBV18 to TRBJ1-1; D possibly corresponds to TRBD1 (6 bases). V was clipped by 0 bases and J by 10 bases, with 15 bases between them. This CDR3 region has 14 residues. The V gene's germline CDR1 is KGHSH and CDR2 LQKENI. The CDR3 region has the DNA TGTGCCAGCTCACCACCGTCAGGGGCTGATGTAGCTTTCTTT. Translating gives CASSPPSGADVAFF.

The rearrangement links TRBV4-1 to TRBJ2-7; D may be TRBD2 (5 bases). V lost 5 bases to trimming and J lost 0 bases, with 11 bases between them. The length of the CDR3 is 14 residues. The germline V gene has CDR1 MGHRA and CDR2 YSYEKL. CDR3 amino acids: CASSDREGSYEQYF. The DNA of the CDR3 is TGCGCCAGCAGCGACCGAGAGGGCTCCTACGAGCAGTACTTC.

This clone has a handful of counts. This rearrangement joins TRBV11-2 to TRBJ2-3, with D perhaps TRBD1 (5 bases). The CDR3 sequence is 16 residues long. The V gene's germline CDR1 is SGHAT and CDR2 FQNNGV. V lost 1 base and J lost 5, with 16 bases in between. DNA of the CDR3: TGTGCCAGCAGCTTAGGGGGCCCCACGAGTCGAGATACGCAGTATTTT. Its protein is CASSLGGPTSRDTQYF.

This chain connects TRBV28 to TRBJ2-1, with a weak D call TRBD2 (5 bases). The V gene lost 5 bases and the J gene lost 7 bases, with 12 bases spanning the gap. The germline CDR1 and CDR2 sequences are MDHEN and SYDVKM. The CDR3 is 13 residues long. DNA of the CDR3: TGTGCCAGCAGTCTACTAGTTCAGAATGAGCAGTTCTTC. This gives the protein CASSLLVQNEQFF.

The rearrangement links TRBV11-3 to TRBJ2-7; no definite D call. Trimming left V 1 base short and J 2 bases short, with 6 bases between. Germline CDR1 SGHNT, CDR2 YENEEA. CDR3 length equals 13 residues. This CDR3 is CASSLGSTYEQYF. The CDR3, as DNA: TGTGCCAGCAGCTTAGGGAGTACCTACGAGCAGTACTTC.

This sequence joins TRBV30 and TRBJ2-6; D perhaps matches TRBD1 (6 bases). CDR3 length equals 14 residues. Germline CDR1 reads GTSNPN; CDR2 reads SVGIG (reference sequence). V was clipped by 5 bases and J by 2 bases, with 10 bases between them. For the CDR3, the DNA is TGTGCCTGGGATCCAGGGGCTGGGGCCAACGTCCTGACTTTC. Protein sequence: CAWDPGAGANVLTF.

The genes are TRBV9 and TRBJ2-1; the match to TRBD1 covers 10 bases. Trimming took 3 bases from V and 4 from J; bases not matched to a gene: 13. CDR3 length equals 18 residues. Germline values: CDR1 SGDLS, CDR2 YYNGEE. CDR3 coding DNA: TGTGCCAGCAGCGGGACAGGGGGTTTTACGTACCAATACAATGAGCAGTTCTTC. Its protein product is CASSGTGGFTYQYNEQFF. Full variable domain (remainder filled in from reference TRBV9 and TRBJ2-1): DSGVTQTPKHLITATGQRVTLRCSPRSGDLSVYWYQQSLDQGLQFLIQYYNGEERAKGNILERFSAQQFPDLHSELNLSSLELGDSALYFCASSGTGGFTYQYNEQFFGPGTRLTVL.

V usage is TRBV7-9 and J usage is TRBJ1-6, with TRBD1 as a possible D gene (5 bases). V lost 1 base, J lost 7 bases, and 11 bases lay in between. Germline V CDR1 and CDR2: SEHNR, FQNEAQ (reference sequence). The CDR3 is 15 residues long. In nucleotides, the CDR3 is TGTGCCAGCAGCTTAGATCGGGGGGGAAATTCACCCCTCCACTTT. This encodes CASSLDRGGNSPLHF.

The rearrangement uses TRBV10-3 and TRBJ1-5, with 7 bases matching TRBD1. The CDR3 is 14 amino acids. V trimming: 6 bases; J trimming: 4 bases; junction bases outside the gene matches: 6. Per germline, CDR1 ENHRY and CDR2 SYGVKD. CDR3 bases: TGTGCCATCAGCAACTCAGGGGGGAATCAGCCCCAGCATTTT. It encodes CAISNSGGNQPQHF.

The CDR3 region has the DNA TGCGCCAGCAGCCCCGGGGGGCGCGAGCAGTACTTC. Protein: CASSPGGREQYF. The rearrangement uses TRBV5-1 and TRBJ2-7, with D perhaps TRBD2 (7 bases). The CDR3 runs 12 residues. With 4 bases removed from V and 6 bases from J, the gap between germline ends came to 11 bases. Germline-derived CDR1 and CDR2 are SGHRS and YFSETQ.

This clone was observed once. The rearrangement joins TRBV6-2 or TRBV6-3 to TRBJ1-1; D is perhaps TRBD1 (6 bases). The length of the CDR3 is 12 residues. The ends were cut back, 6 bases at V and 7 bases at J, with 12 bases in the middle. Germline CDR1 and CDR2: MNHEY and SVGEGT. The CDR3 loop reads CASSPQGYEAFF. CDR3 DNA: TGTGCCAGCAGCCCACAGGGCTATGAAGCTTTCTTT.

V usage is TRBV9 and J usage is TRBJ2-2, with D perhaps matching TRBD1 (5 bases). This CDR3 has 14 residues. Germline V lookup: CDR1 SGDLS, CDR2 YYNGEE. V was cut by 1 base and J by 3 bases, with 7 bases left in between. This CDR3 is CASSVQGDTGELFF. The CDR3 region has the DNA TGTGCCAGCAGCGTACAGGGTGACACCGGGGAGCTGTTTTTT.

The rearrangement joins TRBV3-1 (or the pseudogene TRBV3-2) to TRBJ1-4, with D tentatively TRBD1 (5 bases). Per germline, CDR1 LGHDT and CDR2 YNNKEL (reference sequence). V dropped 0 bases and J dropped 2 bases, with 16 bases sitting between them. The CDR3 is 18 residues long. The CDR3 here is CASSQDWGDAPTNEKLFF. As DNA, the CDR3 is TGTGCCAGCAGCCAAGATTGGGGGGACGCGCCGACTAATGAAAAACTGTTTTTT.

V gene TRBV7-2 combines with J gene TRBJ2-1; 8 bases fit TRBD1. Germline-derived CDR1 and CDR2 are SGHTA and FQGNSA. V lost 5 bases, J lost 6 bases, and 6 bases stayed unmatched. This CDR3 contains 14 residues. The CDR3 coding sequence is TGTGCCAGCAGCGTCGACAGGGGAGGCAATGAGCAGTTCTTC. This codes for CASSVDRGGNEQFF. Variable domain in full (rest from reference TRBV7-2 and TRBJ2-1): GAGVSQSPSNKVTEKGKDVELRCDPISGHTALYWYRQSLGQGLEFLIYFQGNSAPDKSGLPSDRFSAERTGGSVSTLTIQRTQQEDSAVYLCASSVDRGGNEQFFGPGTRLTVL.

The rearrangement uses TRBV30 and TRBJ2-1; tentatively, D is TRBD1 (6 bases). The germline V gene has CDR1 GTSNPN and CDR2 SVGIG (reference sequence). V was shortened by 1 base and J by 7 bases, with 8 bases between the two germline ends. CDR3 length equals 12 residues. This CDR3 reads CAWSGQANEQFF. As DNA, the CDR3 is TGTGCCTGGAGTGGACAGGCTAATGAGCAGTTCTTC.

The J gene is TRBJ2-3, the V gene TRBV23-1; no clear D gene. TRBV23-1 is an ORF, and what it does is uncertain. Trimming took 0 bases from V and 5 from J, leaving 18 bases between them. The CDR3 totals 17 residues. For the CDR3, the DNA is TGCGCCAGCAGTCAATCATCTACCCTAATGTACCAAGATACGCAGTATTTT. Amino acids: CASSQSSTLMYQDTQYF.

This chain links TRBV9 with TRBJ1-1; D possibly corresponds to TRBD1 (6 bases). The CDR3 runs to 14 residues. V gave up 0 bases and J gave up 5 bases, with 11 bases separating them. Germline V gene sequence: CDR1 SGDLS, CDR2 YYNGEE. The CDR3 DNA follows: TGTGCCAGCAGCGTAGAGACAAGGGGGACTGAAGCTTTCTTT. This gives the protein CASSVETRGTEAFF.

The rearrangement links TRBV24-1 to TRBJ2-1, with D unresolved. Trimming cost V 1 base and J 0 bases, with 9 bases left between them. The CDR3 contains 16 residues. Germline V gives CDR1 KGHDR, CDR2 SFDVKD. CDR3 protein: CATSDFTVNSYNEQFF. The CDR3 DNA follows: TGTGCCACCAGTGATTTTACGGTCAACTCCTACAATGAGCAGTTCTTC.

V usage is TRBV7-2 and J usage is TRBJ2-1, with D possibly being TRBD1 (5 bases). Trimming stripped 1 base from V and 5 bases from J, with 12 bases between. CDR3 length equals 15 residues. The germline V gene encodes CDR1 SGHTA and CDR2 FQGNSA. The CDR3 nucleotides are TGTGCCAGCAGCTTAGTCTCAGGGCAGAACAATGAGCAGTTCTTC. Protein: CASSLVSGQNNEQFF.

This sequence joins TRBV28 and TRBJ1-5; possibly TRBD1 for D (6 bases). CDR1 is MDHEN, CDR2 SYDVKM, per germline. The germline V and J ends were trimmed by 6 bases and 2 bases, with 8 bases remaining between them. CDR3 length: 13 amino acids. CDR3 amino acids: CASRSGGNQPQHF. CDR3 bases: TGTGCCAGCAGGTCAGGGGGCAATCAGCCCCAGCATTTT.

CDR3 amino acids: CATSSQNTPRSYEQYF. CDR3 in DNA: TGTGCCACCAGCAGCCAGAACACCCCTAGATCCTACGAGCAGTACTTC. This chain connects TRBV15 to TRBJ2-7; D gene unclear. CDR3 length equals 16 residues. CDR1 is LNHNV, CDR2 YYDKDF, per germline (reference sequence). Trimming pared 3 bases from V and 1 base from J, leaving 16 bases between.